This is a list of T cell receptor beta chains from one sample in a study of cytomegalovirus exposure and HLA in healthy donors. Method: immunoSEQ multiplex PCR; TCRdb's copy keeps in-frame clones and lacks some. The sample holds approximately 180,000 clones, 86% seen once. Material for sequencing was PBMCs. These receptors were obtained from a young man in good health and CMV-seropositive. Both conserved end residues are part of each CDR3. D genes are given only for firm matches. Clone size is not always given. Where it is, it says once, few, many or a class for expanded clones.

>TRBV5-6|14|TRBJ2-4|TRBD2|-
TGTGCCAGCAGCTATGGGGGGGGCAAAAACATTCAGTACTTC
CASSYGGGKNIQYF
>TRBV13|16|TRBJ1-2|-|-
TGTGCCAGCAGCTTAGGGGGCAGAGAAACTAACTATGGCTACACCTTC
CASSLGGRETNYGYTF
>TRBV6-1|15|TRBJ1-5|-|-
TGTGCCAGCTGGAAGGACATCCAGAAAGGTCAGCCCCAGCATTTT
CASWKDIQKGQPQHF
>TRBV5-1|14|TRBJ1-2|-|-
TGCGCCAGCAGCCCATCTACAGGGTTCTATGGCTACACCTTC
CASSPSTGFYGYTF
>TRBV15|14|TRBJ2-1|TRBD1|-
TGTGCCACCAGCAGAGACCTCTCACAGGGGCGTATGTTCTTC
CATSRDLSQGRMFF
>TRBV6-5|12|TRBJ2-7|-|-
TGTGCCAGCGGCGGACAAGCCTACGAGCAGTACTTC
CASGGQAYEQYF
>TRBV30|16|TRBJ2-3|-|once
TGTGCCTGGAGTGCGGGTATTCTTACTAGCACAGATACGCAGTATTTT
CAWSAGILTSTDTQYF
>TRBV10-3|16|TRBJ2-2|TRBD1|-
TGTGCCATCAGTGAGCTGGGACAGGTCTTGCCCGGGGAGCTGTTTTTT
CAISELGQVLPGELFF
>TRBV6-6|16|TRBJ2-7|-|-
TGTGCCAGCAGTTATTCCCCTTTGGGCAGGGGTAGAGAGCAGTACTTC
CASSYSPLGRGREQYF
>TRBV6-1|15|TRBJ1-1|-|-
TGTGCCAGCAGCCTGTTTTGGACAGCAAACACTGAAGCTTTCTTT
CASSLFWTANTEAFF
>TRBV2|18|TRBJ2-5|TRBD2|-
TGTGCCAGCAGTGATGCCTTTGGGACTAGCGGGGGTAGAGAGACCCAGTACTTC
CASSDAFGTSGGRETQYF
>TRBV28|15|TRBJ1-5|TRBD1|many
TGTGCCATCACGCGAATCGACAGGGACTCAAAGCCCCAGCATTTT
CAITRIDRDSKPQHF
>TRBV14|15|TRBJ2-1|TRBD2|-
TGTGCCAGCAGCCCACTTGCGGGGGGGAGGAATGAGCAGTTCTTC
CASSPLAGGRNEQFF
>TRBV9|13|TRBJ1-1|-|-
TGTGCCAGCAGCGGCGGATCCAACACTGAAGCTTTCTTT
CASSGGSNTEAFF
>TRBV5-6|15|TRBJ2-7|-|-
TGTGCCAGCAGCTCAGGACTAATTAAGGCCTACGAGCAGTACTTC
CASSSGLIKAYEQYF
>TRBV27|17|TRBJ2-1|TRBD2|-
TGTGCCAGCAGGGGACTAGCGGGAGGGGTGCGCTACAATGAGCAGTTCTTC
CASRGLAGGVRYNEQFF
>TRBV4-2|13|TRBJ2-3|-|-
TGTGCCAGCAGCCGCGGAGACGAGGATACGCAGTATTTT
CASSRGDEDTQYF
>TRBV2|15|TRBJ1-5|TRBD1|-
TGTGCCAGCAGTGAAAGGACAGGGGGAGATCAGCCCCAGCATTTT
CASSERTGGDQPQHF
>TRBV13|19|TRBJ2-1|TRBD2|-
TGTGCCAGCAGCTTAGCAACTAGCGGGGGGGGGAGCTCCTACAATGAGCAGTTCTTC
CASSLATSGGGSSYNEQFF
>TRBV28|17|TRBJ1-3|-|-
TGTGCCAGCAGTCCCGGACAGCTTTCCTTCTCTGGAAACACCATATATTTT
CASSPGQLSFSGNTIYF
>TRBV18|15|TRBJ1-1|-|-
TGTGCCAGCTCACCAGCGGGGACCCTAGGCACTGAAGCTTTCTTT
CASSPAGTLGTEAFF
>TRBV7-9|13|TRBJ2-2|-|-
TGTGCCAGCAGTTCGGGGTCGGCAGGGGAGCTGTTTTTT
CASSSGSAGELFF
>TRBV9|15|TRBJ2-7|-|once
TGTGCCAGCAGCGAGGACAGCAGGTCTAGCGGCGAGCAGTACTTC
CASSEDSRSSGEQYF
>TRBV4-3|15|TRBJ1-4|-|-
TGCGCCAGCAGCCAAGATCTGCGGGGGGAGGAAAAACTGTTTTTT
CASSQDLRGEEKLFF
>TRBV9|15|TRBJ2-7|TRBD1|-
TGTGCCAGCAGCGTAGCATTGGGACAGGGTTACGAGCAGTACTTC
CASSVALGQGYEQYF
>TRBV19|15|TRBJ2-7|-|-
TGTGCCAGTAGTATTTTTGGCAGGGGAATCTACGAGCAGTACTTC
CASSIFGRGIYEQYF
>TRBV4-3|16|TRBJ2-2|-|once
TGCGCCAGCAGCCAAGATCTGGCAGGGCGAACCGGGGAGCTGTTTTTT
CASSQDLAGRTGELFF
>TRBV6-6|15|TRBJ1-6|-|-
TGTGCCAGCAGTCTTAGCGACGGGAAGAATTCACCCCTCCACTTT
CASSLSDGKNSPLHF
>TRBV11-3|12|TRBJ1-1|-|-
TGTGCCAGCAGCCGAGGGGGCACTGAAGCTTTCTTT
CASSRGGTEAFF
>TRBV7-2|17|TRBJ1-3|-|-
TGTGCCAGCAGCTTACGGCCGGGGGTGTCCTCTGGAAACACCATATATTTT
CASSLRPGVSSGNTIYF
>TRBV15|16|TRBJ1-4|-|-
TGTGCCACCAGCAGAGATCGCACAGGAAGTAATGAAAAACTGTTTTTT
CATSRDRTGSNEKLFF
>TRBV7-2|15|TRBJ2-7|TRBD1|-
TGTGCCAGCAGCCTAGCAGGGGACAGCTCCTACGAGCAGTACTTC
CASSLAGDSSYEQYF
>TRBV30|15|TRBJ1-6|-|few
TGTGCCTGGAGTGTACAGGCATCCTATAATTCACCCCTCCACTTT
CAWSVQASYNSPLHF
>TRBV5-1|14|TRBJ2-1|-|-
TGCGCCAGCAGCTTGGGCGGCCCTGAGGATGAGCAGTTCTTC
CASSLGGPEDEQFF
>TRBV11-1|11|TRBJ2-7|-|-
TGTGCCAGCAGCTTGACTGACGAGCAGTACTTC
CASSLTDEQYF
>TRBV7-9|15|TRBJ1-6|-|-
TGTGCCAGCAGCCAAGGACATCATTATAATTCACCCCTCCACTTT
CASSQGHHYNSPLHF
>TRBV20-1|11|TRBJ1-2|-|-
TGCAGTGCTAGGATACAGGGTGGCTACACCTTC
CSARIQGGYTF
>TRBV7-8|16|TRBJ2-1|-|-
TGTGCCAGCAGTCTCTCGTCCCGGGACAAATACAATGAGCAGTTCTTC
CASSLSSRDKYNEQFF
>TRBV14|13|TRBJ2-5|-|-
TGTGCCAGCAGCCGAGGGCATCAAGAGACCCAGTACTTC
CASSRGHQETQYF
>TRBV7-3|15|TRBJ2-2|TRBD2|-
TGTGCCAGCAGCTCCCTGGGGGGGGACACCGGGGAGCTGTTTTTT
CASSSLGGDTGELFF
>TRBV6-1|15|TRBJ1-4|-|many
TGTGCCAGCAGTGATCTGGGGGGATTGTATGAAAAACTGTTTTTT
CASSDLGGLYEKLFF